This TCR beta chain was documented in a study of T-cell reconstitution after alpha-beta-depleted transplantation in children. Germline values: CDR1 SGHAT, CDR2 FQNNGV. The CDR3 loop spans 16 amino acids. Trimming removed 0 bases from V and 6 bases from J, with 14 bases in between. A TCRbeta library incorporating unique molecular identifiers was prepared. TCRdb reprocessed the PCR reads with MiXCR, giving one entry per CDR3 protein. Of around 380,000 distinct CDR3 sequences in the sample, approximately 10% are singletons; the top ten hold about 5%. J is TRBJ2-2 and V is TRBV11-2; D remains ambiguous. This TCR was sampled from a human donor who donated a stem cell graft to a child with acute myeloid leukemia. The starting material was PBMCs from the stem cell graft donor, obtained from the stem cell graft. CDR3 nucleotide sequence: TGTGCCAGCAGCTTAGACTCGGCAAATGTGGCCGGGGAGCTGTTTTTT. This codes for CASSLDSANVAGELFF. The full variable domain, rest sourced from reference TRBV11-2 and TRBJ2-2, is EAGVAQSPRYKIIEKRQSVAFWCNPISGHATLYWYQQILGQGPKLLIQFQNNGVVDDSQLPKDRFSAERLKGVDSTLKIQPAKLEDSAVYLCASSLDSANVAGELFFGEGSRLTVL.